Below are 22 T cell receptor beta chains sequenced from a single sample in a study of blood T cell repertoires in COVID-19. The protocol was immunoSEQ multiplex PCR, while the TCRdb copy is restricted to in-frame clones and leaves out a portion. The profile shows approximately 300,000 clones, around 86% of them singletons. Input material: peripheral blood. These receptors were taken from a woman aged 45-65 years with acute or convalescent COVID-19.

The V call is TRBV29-1, the J call TRBJ1-2, with 7 bases matching TRBD1. In germline, CDR1 is SQVTM, CDR2 ANQGSEA. Trimming took 1 base from V and 6 from J; bases not matched to a gene: 5. This CDR3 is built from 13 residues. The CDR3: CSVEGTGWHGYTF. The CDR3 DNA reads as TGCAGCGTTGAAGGGACAGGATGGCATGGCTACACCTTC.

The chain is built from TRBV21-1 and TRBJ2-1; the table calls TRBD2, which could not be checked here. TRBV21-1 is classified as a pseudogene. The CDR3 has 15 residues. CDR3 region: CASSPTGGGLNEQFF. The CDR3 bases are TGTGCCAGCAGCCCCACGGGGGGGGGCCTTAATGAGCAGTTCTTC.

The gene calls are TRBV6-6 and TRBJ2-1, with 9 bases that match TRBD1. V trimming: 2 bases; J trimming: 5 bases; junction bases outside the gene matches: 7. The germline V gene has CDR1 MNHNY and CDR2 SVGAGI (reference sequence). The CDR3 contains 16 residues. The CDR3 protein is CASSYPHGQGNNEQFF. As DNA, the CDR3 is TGTGCCAGCAGTTACCCCCACGGACAGGGGAACAATGAGCAGTTCTTC.

J is TRBJ1-5 and V is TRBV5-4; D remains ambiguous. V dropped 4 bases and J dropped 2 bases, with 7 bases sitting between them. In germline, CDR1 is SGHNT, CDR2 YYREEE (reference sequence). The CDR3 consists of 13 residues. The CDR3 sequence is CASSRGGNQPQHF. The DNA of the CDR3 is TGTGCCAGCAGCCGCGGGGGCAATCAGCCCCAGCATTTT. Full variable domain (missing parts from reference TRBV5-4 and TRBJ1-5): ETGVTQSPTHLIKTRGQQVTLRCSSQSGHNTVSWYQQALGQGPQFIFQYYREEENGRGNFPPRFSGLQFPNYSSELNVNALELDDSALYLCASSRGGNQPQHFGDGTRLSIL.

This chain joins TRBV11-2 and TRBJ2-3; 10 positions agree with TRBD2. The ends lost 5 bases at V and 6 bases at J; junction bases unmatched: 11. This CDR3 contains 16 residues. The germline CDR1 and CDR2 sequences are SGHAT and FQNNGV. The CDR3 loop reads CASSTDVAGGQDTQYF. The CDR3 DNA sequence: TGTGCCAGCAGCACCGACGTAGCGGGAGGTCAGGATACGCAGTATTTT.

The genes are TRBV5-6 and TRBJ2-7, with a weak D call TRBD1 (7 bases). Germline loops: CDR1 SGHDT, CDR2 YYEEEE. The CDR3 is 15 residues long. V shed 3 bases and J shed 7 bases, with 20 bases lying between them. The CDR3 coding sequence is TGTGCCAGCAGCTGGTCAGGGGGGCCCGGGGGAGAGCAGTACTTC. Translated, it gives CASSWSGGPGGEQYF.

The rearrangement uses TRBV9 and TRBJ2-1; the match to TRBD2 covers 13 bases. The CDR3 is 16 residues long. V shed 4 bases and J 7 bases; nucleotides not matched to a gene: 8. In germline, CDR1 is SGDLS, CDR2 YYNGEE. The CDR3 coding sequence is TGTGCCAGCAGCCCAGAAGGACTAGCGGGAGTTAATGAGCAGTTCTTC. It codes for CASSPEGLAGVNEQFF.

The chain recombines TRBV29-1 with TRBJ1-2; D not certain. Trimming took 3 bases from V and 1 from J, leaving 6 bases between them. The CDR3 spans 12 residues. Germline CDR1 is SQVTM and CDR2 is ANQGSEA. The DNA for the CDR3 is TGCAGCGTTGAGGGGAGTAACTATGGCTACACCTTC. This gives the protein CSVEGSNYGYTF.

Written as DNA, the CDR3 is TGTGCCAGCTCACCTCTCCCGGGGACAGGAACCAATCAGCCCCAGCATTTT. Its protein is CASSPLPGTGTNQPQHF. This chain links TRBV18 with TRBJ1-5; 8 bases agree with TRBD1. Germline values: CDR1 KGHSH, CDR2 LQKENI. V lost 3 bases and J lost 3; bases outside the gene matches: 10. The CDR3 length is 17 residues. Together with reference TRBV18 and TRBJ1-5, the CDR3 gives the full variable domain: NAGVMQNPRHLVRRRGQEARLRCSPMKGHSHVYWYRQLPEEGLKFMVYLQKENIIDESGMPKERFSAEFPKEGPSILRIQQVVRGDSAAYFCASSPLPGTGTNQPQHFGDGTRLSIL.

The chain combines TRBV9 with TRBJ2-2; D is possibly TRBD1 (5 bases). The V end was cut by 3 bases, the J end by 0 bases, with 12 bases between. Germline V gives CDR1 SGDLS, CDR2 YYNGEE. CDR3 length equals 16 residues. This CDR3 reads CASSARQSPNTGELFF. DNA for the CDR3: TGTGCCAGCAGCGCGAGACAGAGCCCGAACACCGGGGAGCTGTTTTTT.

This clone was picked up a small number of times. The J gene is TRBJ2-7, the V gene TRBV29-1, with D possibly being TRBD1 (5 bases). CDR1 and CDR2 (germline): SQVTM, ANQGSEA. The CDR3 runs to 14 residues. V was trimmed by 7 bases and J by 7 bases, leaving 23 bases between them. The CDR3 here is CSALTGDSLREQYF. DNA of the CDR3: TGCAGCGCTCTCACAGGTGATAGCCTACGGGAGCAGTACTTC.

The V call is TRBV2, the J call TRBJ1-4; D perhaps matches TRBD1 (6 bases). V was shortened by 2 bases and J by 8 bases, with 15 bases between the two germline ends. Germline CDR1 and CDR2: SNHLY and FYNNEI. The CDR3 sequence is 15 residues long. For the CDR3, the DNA is TGTGCCAGCAGTGAACCGGCCCGAAGGGGGGAAAAACTGTTTTTT. Its protein is CASSEPARRGEKLFF.

The chain carries TRBV27 and TRBJ1-2; 10 bases are shared with TRBD1. Germline V gene sequence: CDR1 MNHEY, CDR2 SMNVEV (reference sequence). V lost 4 bases to trimming and J lost 8 bases; unmatched junction nucleotides: 10. CDR3 length: 15 amino acids. As DNA, the CDR3 is TGTGCCAGCAGTTCGTCGCGACAGGGGGCTCGAGGCTACACCTTC. Protein sequence: CASSSSRQGARGYTF.

The gene calls are TRBV27 and TRBJ1-2, with 10 bases that match TRBD1. Germline CDR1 is MNHEY and CDR2 is SMNVEV (reference sequence). The CDR3 totals 15 residues. V gave up 4 bases and J gave up 2 bases; unmatched junction bases: 4. The CDR3 loop reads CASSSPGQGNYGYTF. The CDR3 nucleotides are TGTGCCAGCAGTTCTCCGGGACAGGGGAACTATGGCTACACCTTC.

V is TRBV7-2 and J is TRBJ1-5; 8 bases are a match to TRBD1. CDR1 and CDR2 (germline): SGHTA, FQGNSA. The J segment lost 4 bases and the V segment lost 6 bases, leaving 5 bases of the junction unmatched. The CDR3 runs to 14 residues. The CDR3 loop reads CASREDRGNQPQHF. DNA of the CDR3: TGTGCCAGCAGGGAAGACAGGGGAAATCAGCCCCAGCATTTT.

The chain links TRBV11-3 to TRBJ2-2, with 8 bases that match TRBD1. The ends lost 0 bases at V and 1 base at J; junction bases unmatched: 7. Germline V CDR1 and CDR2: SGHNT, YENEEA. This CDR3 comprises 18 residues. For the CDR3, the DNA is TGTGCCAGCAGCTTAGATGCCGGGACAGGACAGAACACCGGGGAGCTGTTTTTT. Amino acids: CASSLDAGTGQNTGELFF.

The gene calls are TRBV9 and TRBJ1-1; no clear D. Per germline, CDR1 SGDLS and CDR2 YYNGEE. The CDR3 extends over 14 amino acids. V was cut by 0 bases and J by 1 base, with 7 bases left in between. The CDR3 sequence is CASSVERQNTEAFF. In DNA, the CDR3 is TGTGCCAGCAGCGTAGAGCGGCAGAACACTGAAGCTTTCTTT. Full variable domain (missing parts from reference TRBV9 and TRBJ1-1): DSGVTQTPKHLITATGQRVTLRCSPRSGDLSVYWYQQSLDQGLQFLIQYYNGEERAKGNILERFSAQQFPDLHSELNLSSLELGDSALYFCASSVERQNTEAFFGQGTRLTVV.

The rearrangement uses TRBV19 and TRBJ1-6, with 9 bases that match TRBD1. The CDR3 runs 15 residues. The junction had 5 bases not matched to a gene; V was cut back by 4 bases and J by 7 bases. In germline, CDR1 is LNHDA, CDR2 SQIVND (reference sequence). The CDR3 region is CASSRKGQGNSPLHF. The CDR3 region has the DNA TGTGCCAGTAGTAGAAAAGGACAGGGGAATTCACCCCTCCACTTT.

V usage is TRBV27 and J usage is TRBJ1-4, with TRBD1 matching 8 bases. Germline trimming cut 4 bases from V and 10 bases from J; bases unmatched to any gene: 11. The CDR3 loop spans 15 amino acids. Germline V gene lookup returns CDR1 MNHEY and CDR2 SMNVEV (reference sequence). As DNA, the CDR3 is TGTGCCAGCAGTTCCCGACCGCAGGGGGCTGGAAAACTGTTTTTT. It yields the protein CASSSRPQGAGKLFF.

The J gene is TRBJ2-2, the V gene TRBV7-2; D gene uncertain. V shed 1 base and J shed 6 bases, with 21 bases lying between them. Germline V lookup: CDR1 SGHTA, CDR2 FQGNSA. This CDR3 has 18 amino acids. For the CDR3, the DNA is TGTGCCAGCAGCTTAGAGGCGATCCGGGTTCTCAACGCCGGGGAGCTGTTTTTT. Its translation is CASSLEAIRVLNAGELFF. Full variable domain (rest looked up from reference TRBV7-2 and TRBJ2-2): GAGVSQSPSNKVTEKGKDVELRCDPISGHTALYWYRQSLGQGLEFLIYFQGNSAPDKSGLPSDRFSAERTGGSVSTLTIQRTQQEDSAVYLCASSLEAIRVLNAGELFFGEGSRLTVL.

V is TRBV5-1 and J is TRBJ1-3; D is ambiguous. This CDR3 contains 14 residues. CDR1 and CDR2 (germline): SGHRS, YFSETQ. V lost 2 bases to trimming and J lost 0 bases, with 6 bases between them. As DNA, the CDR3 is TGCGCCAGCAGCTTACAGAGCTCTGGAAACACCATATATTTT. This codes for CASSLQSSGNTIYF.

The chain carries TRBV12-5 and TRBJ2-1, with 12 bases aligning to TRBD2. Germline values: CDR1 LGHNT, CDR2 FRNRAP. This CDR3 is 15 amino acids long. Trimming removed 5 bases from V and 6 bases from J; junction bases left unmatched: 5. Here the CDR3 DNA reads TGTGCTAGTGGTCCGGGGACTAGCGGGTTCAATGAGCAGTTCTTC. This encodes CASGPGTSGFNEQFF.